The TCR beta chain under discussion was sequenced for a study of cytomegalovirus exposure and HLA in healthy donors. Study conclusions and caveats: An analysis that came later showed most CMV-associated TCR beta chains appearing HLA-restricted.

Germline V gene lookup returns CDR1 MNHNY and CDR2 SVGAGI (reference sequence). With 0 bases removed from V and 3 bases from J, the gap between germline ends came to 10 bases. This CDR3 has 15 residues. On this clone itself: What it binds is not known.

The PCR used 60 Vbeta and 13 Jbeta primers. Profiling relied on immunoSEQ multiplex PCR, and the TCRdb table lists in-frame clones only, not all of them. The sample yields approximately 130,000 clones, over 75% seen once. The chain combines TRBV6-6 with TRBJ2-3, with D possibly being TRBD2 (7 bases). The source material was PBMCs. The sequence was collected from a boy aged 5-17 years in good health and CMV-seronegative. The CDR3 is CASSYSGGPTDTQYF. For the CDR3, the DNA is TGTGCCAGCAGTTACTCCGGGGGGCCAACAGATACGCAGTATTTT.